This T cell receptor beta chain was profiled in a study of immune heterogeneity within non-small cell lung tumors. Study-wide results and caveats: The study found high-frequency T-cell receptor beta clonotypes largely distinct between individual patients. Site-unique high-frequency clones occurred alongside identical dominant CDR3 beta clonotypes that recurred across tumor sites within a patient.

This clonotype has at least ten counts. Its antigen is not known. TCR beta CDR3 amplification used multiplex PCR with 32 V and 13 J primers. TCRdb analysed the multiplex PCR reads with MiXCR anew, one entry per CDR3 protein. The repertoire holds about 15,000 distinct CDR3 sequences, with more than 30% as singletons. Per sample, about 0.55 ug of bulk tumor genomic DNA was the template used. Several spatially distant biopsies were obtained per primary tumor intraoperatively. Patients underwent curative surgery for untreated, newly diagnosed non-small cell lung cancer. The germline V and J ends were trimmed by 4 bases and 5 bases, with 4 bases remaining between them. Germline V gene lookup returns CDR1 SGHRS and CDR2 YFSETQ. This CDR3 is 11 amino acids long.

The sample consisted of lung tumor tissue. The chain has TRBV5-1 and TRBJ2-1; D ambiguous. The sequence was obtained from a woman aged 45-59 years with non-small cell lung cancer. The CDR3 DNA follows: TGCGCCAGCAGCAGTAACAATGAGCAGTTCTTC. Its translation: CASSSNNEQFF.